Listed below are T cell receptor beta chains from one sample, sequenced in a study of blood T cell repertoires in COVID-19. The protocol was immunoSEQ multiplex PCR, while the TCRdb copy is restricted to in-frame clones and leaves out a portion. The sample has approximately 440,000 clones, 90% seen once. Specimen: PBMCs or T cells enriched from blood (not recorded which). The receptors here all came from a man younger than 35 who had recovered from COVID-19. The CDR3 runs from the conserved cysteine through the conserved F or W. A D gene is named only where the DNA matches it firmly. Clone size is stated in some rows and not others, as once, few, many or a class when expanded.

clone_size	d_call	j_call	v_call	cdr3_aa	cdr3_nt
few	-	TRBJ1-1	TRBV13	CASSLGGPGTEAFF	TGTGCCAGCAGCTTAGGGGGGCCGGGCACTGAAGCTTTCTTT
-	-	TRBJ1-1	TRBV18	CASSPTEGRNTEAFF	TGTGCCAGCTCACCAACAGAGGGAAGGAATACTGAAGCTTTCTTT
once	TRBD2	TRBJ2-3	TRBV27	CASNSGMEDTQYF	TGTGCCAGCAATAGCGGGATGGAGGATACGCAGTATTTT
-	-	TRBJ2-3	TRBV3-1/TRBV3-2	CASSRGLVTDTQYF	TGTGCCAGCAGCCGGGGACTGGTCACAGATACGCAGTATTTT
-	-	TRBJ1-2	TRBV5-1	CASSPQPFDSGAYGYTF	TGCGCCAGCAGCCCCCAACCATTTGACAGTGGGGCTTATGGCTACACCTTC
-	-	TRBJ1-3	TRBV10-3	CAISESLDRRNTIYF	TGTGCCATCAGTGAGTCCCTTGACAGGAGAAACACCATATATTTT
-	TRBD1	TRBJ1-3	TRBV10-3	CAITRTGENTIYF	TGTGCCATCACAAGGACAGGGGAAAACACCATATATTTT
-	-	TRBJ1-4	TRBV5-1	CASSIPRFKSEKLFF	TGCGCCAGCAGCATTCCCCGTTTTAAGAGTGAAAAACTGTTTTTT
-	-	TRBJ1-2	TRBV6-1	CASSEGRAGRILTF	TGTGCCAGCAGTGAAGGGAGGGCAGGTCGAATCCTCACCTTC
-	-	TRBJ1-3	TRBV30	CAWSSINGNTIYF	TGTGCCTGGAGTTCCATCAATGGAAACACCATATATTTT
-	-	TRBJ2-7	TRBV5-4	CASSLGGGAEQYF	TGTGCCAGCAGCTTGGGAGGCGGGGCTGAGCAGTACTTC
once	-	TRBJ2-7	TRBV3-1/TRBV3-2	CASRPSPSSELSSYEQYF	TGTGCCAGCAGGCCCTCCCCGTCCTCGGAGTTGAGCTCCTACGAGCAGTACTTC
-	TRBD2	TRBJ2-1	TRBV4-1	CASSQGLAGGPGKNEQFF	TGCGCCAGCAGCCAAGGACTAGCGGGAGGGCCGGGGAAGAATGAGCAGTTCTTC
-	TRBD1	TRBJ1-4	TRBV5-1	CASSPVPGQSGDEKLFF	TGCGCCAGCAGCCCGGTCCCGGGACAGTCCGGGGATGAAAAACTGTTTTTT
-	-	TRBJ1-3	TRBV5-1	CASSLEGLISGNTIYF	TGCGCCAGCAGCTTGGAAGGACTGATCTCTGGAAACACCATATATTTT
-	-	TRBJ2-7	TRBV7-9	CASSNLGSSYEQYF	TGTGCCAGCAGCAACCTGGGGAGCTCCTACGAGCAGTACTTC
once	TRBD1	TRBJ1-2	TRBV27	CASSPVWTGYGYTF	TGTGCCAGCAGTCCCGTATGGACAGGTTACGGCTACACCTTC
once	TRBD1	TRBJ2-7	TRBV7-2	CASSFRQGDNYEQYF	TGTGCCAGCAGCTTTAGACAGGGGGACAACTACGAGCAGTACTTC
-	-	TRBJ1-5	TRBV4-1	CASSQTDRLHQPQHF	TGCGCCAGCAGCCAAACAGACAGGTTACATCAGCCCCAGCATTTT
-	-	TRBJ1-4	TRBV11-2	CASSLRQSEKLFF	TGTGCCAGCAGCTTGCGACAGAGTGAAAAACTGTTTTTT
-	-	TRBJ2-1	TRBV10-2	CASRRPNEQFF	TGCGCCAGCAGGCGTCCAAATGAGCAGTTCTTC
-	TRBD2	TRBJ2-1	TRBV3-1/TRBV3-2	CASSRVRATGTSDNEQFF	TGTGCCAGCAGCCGCGTACGGGCGACCGGGACTAGCGACAATGAGCAGTTCTTC
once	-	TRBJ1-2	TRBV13	CASSPGVPLVGYGYTF	TGTGCCAGCAGCCCCGGGGTCCCCCTAGTCGGCTATGGCTACACCTTC
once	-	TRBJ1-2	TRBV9	CASSSSDSNYGYTF	TGTGCCAGCAGCTCCTCGGACAGTAACTATGGCTACACCTTC
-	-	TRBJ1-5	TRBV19	CASSIVGYGGNQPQHF	TGTGCCAGTAGTATAGTGGGGTACGGGGGCAATCAGCCCCAGCATTTT
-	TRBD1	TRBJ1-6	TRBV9	CASSSGGDRVYSPLHF	TGTGCCAGCAGCAGCGGCGGGGACAGGGTATATTCACCCCTCCACTTT
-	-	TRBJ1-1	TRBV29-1	CSVGPLEPWSTEAFF	TGCAGCGTTGGGCCACTCGAGCCCTGGAGCACTGAAGCTTTCTTT
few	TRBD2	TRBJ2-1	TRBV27	CASKGGKGFGNEQFF	TGTGCCAGCAAGGGAGGGAAGGGTTTTGGCAATGAGCAGTTCTTC
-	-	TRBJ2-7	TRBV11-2	CASSFVPGYEQYF	TGTGCCAGCAGCTTCGTGCCGGGGTACGAGCAGTACTTC
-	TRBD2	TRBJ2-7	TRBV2	CASSDAGLAAYEQYF	TGTGCCAGCAGTGATGCGGGACTAGCGGCCTACGAGCAGTACTTC
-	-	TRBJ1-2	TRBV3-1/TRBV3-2	CASSQSGPYGYTF	TGTGCCAGCAGCCAGTCGGGTCCATATGGCTACACCTTC
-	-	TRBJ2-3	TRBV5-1	CASTPDSFGTDTQYF	TGCGCCAGCACCCCGGACAGTTTTGGCACAGATACGCAGTATTTT
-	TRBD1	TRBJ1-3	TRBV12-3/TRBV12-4	CADREDGNTIYF	TGTGCCGACAGGGAGGATGGAAACACCATATATTTT
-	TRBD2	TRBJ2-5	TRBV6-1	CASSEAPGGETQYF	TGTGCCAGCAGTGAGGCCCCCGGGGGGGAGACCCAGTACTTC
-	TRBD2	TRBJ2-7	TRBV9	CASSETSGRGYEQYF	TGTGCCAGCAGTGAGACTAGCGGGAGGGGGTACGAGCAGTACTTC
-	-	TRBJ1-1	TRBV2	CASSPEASTNTEAFF	TGTGCCAGCAGTCCGGAGGCATCGACGAACACTGAAGCTTTCTTT
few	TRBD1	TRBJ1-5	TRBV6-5	CASSPGGTLPQHF	TGTGCCAGCTCTCCAGGGGGGACCCTGCCCCAGCATTTT
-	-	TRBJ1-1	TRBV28	CASAPGRGWNTEAFF	TGTGCCAGCGCACCCGGTAGGGGGTGGAACACTGAAGCTTTCTTT
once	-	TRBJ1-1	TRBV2	CASSANRARTEAFF	TGTGCCAGCAGCGCTAACAGGGCCCGGACTGAAGCTTTCTTT
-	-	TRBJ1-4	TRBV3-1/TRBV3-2	CASSRTGTTNEKLFF	TGTGCCAGCAGCCGTACAGGCACAACTAATGAAAAACTGTTTTTT
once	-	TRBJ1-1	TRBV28	CASSPRPGVNEAFF	TGTGCCAGCAGTCCTAGACCGGGTGTAAATGAAGCTTTCTTT
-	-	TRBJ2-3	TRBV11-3	CASSHYTDTQYF	TGTGCCAGCAGCCACTACACAGATACGCAGTATTTT
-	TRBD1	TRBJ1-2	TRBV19	CASTTHRGQDYGYTF	TGTGCCAGTACCACCCATCGGGGACAGGACTATGGCTACACCTTC
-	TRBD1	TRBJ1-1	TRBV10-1	CASSGQANTEAFF	TGCGCCAGCTCAGGACAGGCGAACACTGAAGCTTTCTTT
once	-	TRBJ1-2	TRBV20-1	CSASSGQGYTF	TGCAGTGCTAGTTCAGGGCAGGGCTACACCTTC
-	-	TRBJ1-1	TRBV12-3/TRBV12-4	CASRGAAEAFF	TGTGCCAGCAGGGGGGCGGCTGAAGCTTTCTTT
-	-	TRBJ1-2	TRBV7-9	CASSLGRIEGWREYGYTF	TGTGCCAGCAGCTTAGGCCGAATTGAGGGTTGGAGGGAATATGGCTACACCTTC
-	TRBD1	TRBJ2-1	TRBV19	CASSFRTGSSYNEQFF	TGTGCCAGTAGTTTCCGGACAGGTAGCTCCTACAATGAGCAGTTCTTC
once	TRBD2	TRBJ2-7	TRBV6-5	CASSRLAGDEQYF	TGTGCCAGCAGCAGACTAGCGGGAGACGAGCAGTACTTC
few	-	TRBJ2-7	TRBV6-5	CASSYSESSYEQYF	TGTGCCAGCAGTTACTCCGAGAGCTCATACGAGCAGTACTTC
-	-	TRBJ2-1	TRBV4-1	CASSHGLQNEQFF	TGCGCCAGCAGCCATGGACTTCAAAATGAGCAGTTCTTC
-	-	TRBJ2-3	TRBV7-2	CASSLAPLASQYF	TGTGCCAGCAGCTTAGCCCCGCTAGCCTCACAGTATTTT